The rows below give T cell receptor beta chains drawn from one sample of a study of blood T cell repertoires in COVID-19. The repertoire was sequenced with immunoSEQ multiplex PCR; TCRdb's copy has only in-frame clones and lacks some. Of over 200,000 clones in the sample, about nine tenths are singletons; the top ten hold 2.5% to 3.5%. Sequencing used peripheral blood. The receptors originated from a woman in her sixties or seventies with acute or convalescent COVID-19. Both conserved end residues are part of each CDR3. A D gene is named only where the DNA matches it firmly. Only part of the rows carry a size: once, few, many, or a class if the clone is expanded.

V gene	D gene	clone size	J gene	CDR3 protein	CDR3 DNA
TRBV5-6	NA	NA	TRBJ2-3	CASSLRAIRTDTQYF	TGTGCCAGCAGCCTGCGGGCCATAAGGACAGATACGCAGTATTTT
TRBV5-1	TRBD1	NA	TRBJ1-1	CASSRQGGIVTEAFF	TGCGCCAGCAGTCGACAGGGGGGAATAGTCACTGAAGCTTTCTTT
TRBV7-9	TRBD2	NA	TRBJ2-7	CASSLGEGLVHEQYF	TGTGCCAGCAGCTTAGGAGAAGGACTAGTCCACGAGCAGTACTTC
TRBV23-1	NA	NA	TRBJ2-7	CGRGSGSGDYEQYF	TGCGGACGCGGGTCAGGCTCGGGGGACTACGAGCAGTACTTC
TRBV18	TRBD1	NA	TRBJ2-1	CASSPLTGSRDEQFF	TGTGCCAGCTCACCATTGACAGGGAGTAGAGATGAGCAGTTCTTC
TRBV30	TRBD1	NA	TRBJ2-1	CALDRGRVEQFF	TGTGCCTTGGACAGGGGGCGTGTTGAGCAGTTCTTC
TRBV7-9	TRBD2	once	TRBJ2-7	CASSSTSGGGYYEQYF	TGTGCCAGCAGCTCGACTAGCGGGGGGGGCTATTACGAGCAGTACTTC
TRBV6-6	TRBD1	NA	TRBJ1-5	CASSYEGANAQPQHF	TGTGCCAGCAGTTACGAGGGGGCGAATGCTCAGCCCCAGCATTTT
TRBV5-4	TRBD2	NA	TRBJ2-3	CASSTRGRTSGSTDTQYF	TGTGCCAGCAGCACCCGTGGGCGGACTAGCGGGAGCACAGATACGCAGTATTTT
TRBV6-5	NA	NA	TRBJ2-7	CASSYSYAENYEQYF	TGTGCCAGCAGTTACTCCTATGCGGAAAACTACGAGCAGTACTTC
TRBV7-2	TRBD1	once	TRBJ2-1	CASSLDRGSYNEQFF	TGTGCCAGCAGTTTGGACAGGGGCTCCTACAATGAGCAGTTCTTC
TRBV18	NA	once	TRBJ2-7	CASSHPGGGSYEQYF	TGTGCCAGCTCCCACCCCGGTGGCGGCTCCTACGAGCAGTACTTC
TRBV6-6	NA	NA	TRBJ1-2	CASSSGQLYSYGYTF	TGTGCCAGCAGTTCAGGACAGTTATACAGCTATGGCTACACCTTC
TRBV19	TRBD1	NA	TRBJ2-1	CASSIRQGGRVDEQFF	TGTGCCAGTAGTATTCGACAGGGTGGTAGAGTCGATGAGCAGTTCTTC
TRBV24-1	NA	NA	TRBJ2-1	CATSFLGHLGDEQFF	TGTGCCACCAGTTTTCTTGGCCACCTAGGCGATGAGCAGTTCTTC
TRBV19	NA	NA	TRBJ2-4	CASTLSGKNIQYF	TGTGCCAGTACCTTGAGCGGCAAAAACATTCAGTACTTC
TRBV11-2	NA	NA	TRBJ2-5	CASSPSFSQETQYF	TGTGCCAGCAGCCCTAGTTTTAGCCAAGAGACCCAGTACTTC
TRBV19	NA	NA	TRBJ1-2	CASNPTTAANYGYTF	TGTGCCAGTAATCCGACAACTGCTGCTAACTATGGCTACACCTTC
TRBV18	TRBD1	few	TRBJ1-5	CASSPGQGNNQPQHF	TGTGCCAGCTCACCCGGACAGGGTAACAATCAGCCCCAGCATTTT
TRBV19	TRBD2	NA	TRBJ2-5	CASSIVAGTIQETQYF	TGTGCCAGTAGTATAGTAGCCGGGACTATCCAGGAGACCCAGTACTTC
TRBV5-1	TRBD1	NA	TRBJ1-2	CASRAQGEGYGYTF	TGCGCCAGCAGAGCCCAGGGGGAAGGCTATGGCTACACCTTC
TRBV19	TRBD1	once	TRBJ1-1	CASRRRDRGTEAFF	TGTGCCAGCAGACGCCGGGACAGGGGTACTGAAGCTTTCTTT
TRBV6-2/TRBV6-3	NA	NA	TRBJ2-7	CASSYSLRGLEQYF	TGTGCCAGCAGTTACTCCCTGCGGGGGCTCGAGCAGTACTTC
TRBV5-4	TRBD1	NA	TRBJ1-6	CASSLTGGGSPLHF	TGTGCCAGCAGCTTGACAGGGGGGGGTTCACCCCTCCACTTT
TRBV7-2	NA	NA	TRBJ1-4	CASSGQQGPGEKLFF	TGTGCCAGCAGCGGCCAACAGGGCCCGGGTGAAAAACTGTTTTTT
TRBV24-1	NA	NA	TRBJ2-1	CATSDLTSYNEQFF	TGTGCCACCAGTGATTTGACTAGCTACAATGAGCAGTTCTTC
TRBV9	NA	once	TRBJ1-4	CASSVGRVDATNEKLFF	TGTGCCAGCAGCGTAGGGCGGGTCGATGCAACTAATGAAAAACTGTTTTTT
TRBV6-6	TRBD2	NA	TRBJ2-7	CASSYPTSDTYEQYF	TGTGCCAGCAGTTACCCTACTAGCGATACCTACGAGCAGTACTTC
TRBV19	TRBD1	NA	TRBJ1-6	CASSPLQGAYSPLHF	TGTGCCAGTAGCCCTCTCCAGGGGGCTTATTCACCCCTCCACTTT
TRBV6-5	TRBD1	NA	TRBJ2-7	CASSYEAGTGFNEQYF	TGTGCCAGCAGTTACGAAGCCGGGACAGGGTTCAACGAGCAGTACTTC
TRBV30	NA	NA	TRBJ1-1	CAWSVQVEAFF	TGTGCCTGGAGTGTACAAGTTGAAGCTTTCTTT
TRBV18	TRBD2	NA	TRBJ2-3	CASSPGSGTSTDTQYF	TGTGCCAGCTCACCGGGTAGCGGGACCAGCACAGATACGCAGTATTTT
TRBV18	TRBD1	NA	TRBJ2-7	CASSQQGAARYEQYF	TGTGCCAGCTCACAACAGGGGGCCGCTCGCTACGAGCAGTACTTC
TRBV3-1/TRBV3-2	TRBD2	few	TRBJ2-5	CASSPGTSGGSWETQYF	TGTGCCAGCAGCCCCGGGACTAGCGGGGGTTCCTGGGAGACCCAGTACTTC
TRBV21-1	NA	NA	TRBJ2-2	CASSRGGKTGELFF	TGTGCCAGCAGCAGGGGGGGGAAGACCGGAGAGCTGTTTTTT
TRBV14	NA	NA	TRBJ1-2	CASSQDRQTYGYTF	TGTGCCAGCAGCCAAGATAGACAGACCTATGGCTACACCTTC
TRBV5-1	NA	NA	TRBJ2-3	CASSLDPSGPTDTQYF	TGCGCCAGCAGCTTGGACCCGTCAGGGCCCACAGATACGCAGTATTTT
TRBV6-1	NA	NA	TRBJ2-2	CASSESGEPTGELFF	TGTGCCAGCAGTGAATCGGGGGAACCCACCGGGGAGCTGTTTTTT
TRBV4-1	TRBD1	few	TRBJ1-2	CASSQEYRGNYGYTF	TGCGCCAGCAGCCAAGAGTACAGGGGAAACTATGGCTACACCTTC
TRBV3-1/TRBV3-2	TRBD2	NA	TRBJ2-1	CASSRQGLAGASSYNEQFF	TGTGCCAGCAGCCGCCAGGGGCTAGCGGGAGCAAGCTCCTACAATGAGCAGTTCTTC